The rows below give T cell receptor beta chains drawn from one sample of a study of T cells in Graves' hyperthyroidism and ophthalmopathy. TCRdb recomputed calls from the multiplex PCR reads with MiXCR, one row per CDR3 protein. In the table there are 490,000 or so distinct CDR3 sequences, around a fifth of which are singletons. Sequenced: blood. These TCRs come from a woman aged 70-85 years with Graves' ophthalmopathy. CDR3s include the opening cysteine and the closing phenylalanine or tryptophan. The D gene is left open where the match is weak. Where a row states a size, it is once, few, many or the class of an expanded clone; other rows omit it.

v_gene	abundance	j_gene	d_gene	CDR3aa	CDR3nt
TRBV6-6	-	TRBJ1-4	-	CASSYSLNPGTPNEKLFF	TGTGCCAGCAGTTACTCCCTTAATCCCGGGACACCAAATGAAAAACTGTTTTTT
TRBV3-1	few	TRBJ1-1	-	CASSLLKDTEAFF	TGTGCCAGCAGCCTTCTCAAGGACACTGAAGCTTTCTTT
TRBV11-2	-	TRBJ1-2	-	CASSLEAGIYGYTF	TGTGCCAGCAGCTTAGAAGCAGGGATCTATGGCTACACCTTC
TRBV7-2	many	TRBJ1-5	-	CASSLAREPQHF	TGTGCCAGCAGCTTAGCGAGGGAACCCCAGCATTTT
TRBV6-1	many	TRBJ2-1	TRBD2	CASSDTSWTSGRSPHNEQFF	TGTGCCAGCAGTGATACTAGTTGGACTAGCGGGAGGAGTCCCCACAATGAGCAGTTCTTC
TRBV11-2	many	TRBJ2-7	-	CASSRDIVAEQYF	TGTGCCAGCAGTCGGGACATCGTCGCCGAGCAGTACTTC
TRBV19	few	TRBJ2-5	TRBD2	CASSDSGSETQYF	TGTGCCAGTAGTGATAGCGGGAGCGAGACCCAGTACTTC
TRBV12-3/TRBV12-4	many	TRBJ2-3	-	CASSWDGSTDTQYF	TGTGCCAGCAGTTGGGACGGGAGCACAGATACGCAGTATTTT
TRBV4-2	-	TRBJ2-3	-	CASSAQDQGAQYF	TGTGCCAGCAGCGCTCAAGACCAAGGGGCGCAGTATTTT
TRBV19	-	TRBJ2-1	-	CATSAAKYNEQFF	TGTGCCACTTCGGCGGCTAAGTACAATGAGCAGTTCTTC
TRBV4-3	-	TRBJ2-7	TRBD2	CASSQGASGSLYEQYF	TGCGCCAGCAGCCAAGGGGCAAGCGGGAGCTTATACGAGCAGTACTTC
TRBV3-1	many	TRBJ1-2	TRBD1	CASSRIQGEDGYTF	TGTGCCAGCAGCCGCATACAGGGGGAGGATGGCTACACCTTC
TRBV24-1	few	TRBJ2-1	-	CATSGLGNNEQFF	TGTGCCACCAGTGGATTAGGCAACAATGAGCAGTTCTTC
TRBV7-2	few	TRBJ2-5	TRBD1	CASSPNRGFQETQYF	TGTGCCAGCAGCCCTAACAGGGGGTTCCAAGAGACCCAGTACTTC
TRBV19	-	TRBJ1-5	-	CASSIVIRSHLNQPQHF	TGTGCCAGTAGTATAGTCATCAGGAGCCACCTCAATCAGCCCCAGCATTTT
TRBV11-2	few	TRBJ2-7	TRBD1	CASSLTTGDSYEQYF	TGTGCCAGCAGCTTAACGACAGGGGACTCCTACGAGCAGTACTTC
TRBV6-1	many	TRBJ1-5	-	CASSPRGGHGVQPQHF	TGTGCCAGCAGTCCCAGAGGGGGGCACGGGGTTCAGCCCCAGCATTTT
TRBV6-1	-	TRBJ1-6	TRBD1	CASRRGGSNSPLHF	TGTGCCAGCAGGAGAGGGGGCTCTAATTCACCCCTCCACTTT
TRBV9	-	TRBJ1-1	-	CASSVRQENTEAFF	TGTGCCAGCAGCGTGCGGCAGGAGAACACTGAAGCTTTCTTT
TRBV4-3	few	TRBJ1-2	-	CASSQDTGIWGYTF	TGCGCCAGCAGCCAAGATACGGGAATATGGGGCTACACCTTC
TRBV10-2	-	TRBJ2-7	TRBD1	CASRRDRASYEQYF	TGCGCCAGCAGAAGAGACAGGGCCTCCTACGAGCAGTACTTC
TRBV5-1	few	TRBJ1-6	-	CASSTGLGRRNSPLHF	TGCGCCAGCAGCACCGGCTTGGGGCGCAGGAATTCACCCCTCCACTTT
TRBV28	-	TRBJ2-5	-	CASSFFRVQETQYF	TGTGCCAGCAGTTTTTTTCGAGTCCAAGAGACCCAGTACTTC
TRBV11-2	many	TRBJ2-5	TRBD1	CASSSTGSETQYF	TGTGCCAGCAGCTCGACAGGGAGTGAGACCCAGTACTTC
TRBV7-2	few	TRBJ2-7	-	CASSLRRQVFYEQYF	TGTGCCAGCAGCTTACGACGGCAGGTATTCTACGAGCAGTACTTC
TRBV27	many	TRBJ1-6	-	CASSPRTASRAYNSPLHF	TGTGCCAGCAGCCCCCGGACGGCGTCGAGGGCCTATAATTCACCCCTCCACTTT
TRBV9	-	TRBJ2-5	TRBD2	CASSVRAAGAETQYF	TGTGCCAGCAGCGTAAGGGCAGCGGGAGCCGAGACCCAGTACTTC
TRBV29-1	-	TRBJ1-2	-	CSVEEQGYTF	TGCAGCGTTGAGGAGCAGGGCTACACCTTC
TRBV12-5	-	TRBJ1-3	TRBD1	CASGSGQQYSGNTIYF	TGTGCTAGTGGTTCGGGACAGCAATACTCTGGAAACACCATATATTTT
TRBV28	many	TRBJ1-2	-	CASSPGGTYGYTF	TGTGCCAGCAGTCCGGGTGGGACCTATGGCTACACCTTC